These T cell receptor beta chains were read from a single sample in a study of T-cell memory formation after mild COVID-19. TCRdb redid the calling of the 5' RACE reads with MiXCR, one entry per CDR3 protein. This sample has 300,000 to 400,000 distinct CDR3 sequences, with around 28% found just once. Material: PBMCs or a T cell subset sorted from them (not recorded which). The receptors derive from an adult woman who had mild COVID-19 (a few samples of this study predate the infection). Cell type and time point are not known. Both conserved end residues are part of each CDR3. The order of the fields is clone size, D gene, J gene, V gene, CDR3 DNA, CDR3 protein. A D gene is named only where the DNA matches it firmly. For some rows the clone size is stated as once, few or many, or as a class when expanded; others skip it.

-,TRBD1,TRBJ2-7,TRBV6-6,TGTGCCAGCAGTTCCCAGGGACAGGGTTCCTACGAGCAGTACTTC,CASSSQGQGSYEQYF
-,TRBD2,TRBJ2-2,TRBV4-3,TGCGCCAGCAGCCAAGGGATACTAGCGGGAGTCGGAACCGGGGAGCTGTTTTTT,CASSQGILAGVGTGELFF
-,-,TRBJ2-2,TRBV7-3,TGTGCCAGCAGCTCGCCAGGGGTTGGCGGGGAGCTGTTTTTT,CASSSPGVGGELFF
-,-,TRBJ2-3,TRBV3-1,TGTGCCAGCAGCCAAGGTGCGGCGGGGACGGTAGATACGCAGTATTTT,CASSQGAAGTVDTQYF
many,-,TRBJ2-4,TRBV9,TGTGCCAGCAGCTCCTCGGGGCTTAGCGGCCAAAACATTCAGTACTTC,CASSSSGLSGQNIQYF
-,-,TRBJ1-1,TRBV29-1,TGCAGCGTTGTGGACGGCCACACTGAAGCTTTCTTT,CSVVDGHTEAFF
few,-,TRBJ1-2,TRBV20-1,TGCAGTGCCCCGGGACTTAGAGATGGCTACACCTTC,CSAPGLRDGYTF
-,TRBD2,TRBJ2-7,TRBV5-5,TGTGCCAGCAGCCGGACGGGGAGCGGGAGGAGGCTCTACGAGCAGTACTTC,CASSRTGSGRRLYEQYF
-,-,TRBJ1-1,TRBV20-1,TGCAGTGCTAGAAAAGACGGGGCGAACACTGAAGCTTTCTTT,CSARKDGANTEAFF
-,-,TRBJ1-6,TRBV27,TGTGCCAGCAGGTTCTCGAACGGACCCCTCCACTTT,CASRFSNGPLHF